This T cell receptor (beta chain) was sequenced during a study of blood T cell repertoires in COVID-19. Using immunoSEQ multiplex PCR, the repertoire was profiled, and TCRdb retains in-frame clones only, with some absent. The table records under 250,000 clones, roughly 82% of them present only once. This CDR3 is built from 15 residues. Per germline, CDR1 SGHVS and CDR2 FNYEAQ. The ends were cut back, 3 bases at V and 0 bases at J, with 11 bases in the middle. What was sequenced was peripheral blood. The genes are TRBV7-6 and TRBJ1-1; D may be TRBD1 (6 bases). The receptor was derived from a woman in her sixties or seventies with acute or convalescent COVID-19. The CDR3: CASSFSGGVNTEAFF. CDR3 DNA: TGTGCCAGCAGCTTTTCTGGGGGCGTGAACACTGAAGCTTTCTTT.